This T cell receptor beta chain appears in the sequencing data of a study of CXCR3-negative and CXCR3-positive naive CD8 T cells. Whole-study results and caveats: Naive subsets had comparable surface CD5; TCR strength was inferred from TRB CDR3 properties. Fresh PBMCs went into most assays, and CXCR3 expression partly declined after cryopreservation.

The CDR3 is 18 amino acids. Each TRB cDNA library was prepared by 5' RACE (with UMI labels). TCRdb reprocessed the 5' RACE reads and keeps a single row for each CDR3 protein, giving no DNA. With about 130,000 distinct CDR3 sequences in the sample, the ten largest clones hold roughly 0.29%. In the case of this clonotype: The antigen is not known.

V gene TRBV21-1 combines with J gene TRBJ2-7; checking the TCRdb D call of TRBD2 is not possible without DNA. TRBV21-1 is listed as a pseudogene. The sequencing sample was made of naive CXCR3- CD8+ T cells from blood. The subset here: CD45RO-CCR7+CD27+CD95- naive CD8+ T cells lacking CXCR3 (TNR3-). The clonotype was recovered from a human donor in good health. Some clones in this sample may be carry-over from other donors' samples. The CDR3 loop reads CASSSEIPSLVRIYEQYF.